The 10 T cell receptor beta chains reported below all come from one sample, sequenced in a study of T-cell memory formation after mild COVID-19. TCRdb reanalysed the 5' RACE reads using MiXCR and keeps one entry per CDR3 protein. Of just over 350,000 distinct CDR3 sequences in the sample, roughly an eighth are singletons; the top ten hold around 21%. Sequencing was carried out using PBMCs or a T cell subset sorted from them (not recorded which). These receptors were collected from a man aged 18 to 30 who had mild COVID-19 (a few samples of this study predate the infection). Cell type and time point are not known.

The chain uses TRBV7-8 and TRBJ2-1, with TRBD2 matching over 7 bases. CDR1 and CDR2 from the germline V gene are SGHVS and FQNEAQ. V lost 0 bases to trimming and J lost 9 bases; unmatched junction nucleotides: 8. There are 15 residues in the CDR3. The chain's CDR3 is CASSLAFGGSTEQFF. The CDR3 region has the DNA TGTGCCAGCAGCTTAGCGTTCGGGGGGTCCACTGAGCAGTTCTTC.

This chain links TRBV5-1 with TRBJ2-5; D is possibly TRBD1 (5 bases). Trimming shortened V by 0 bases and J by 4 bases, and 13 bases separated the two germline ends. This CDR3 has 15 amino acids. CDR1 SGHRS and CDR2 YFSETQ come from the germline V gene. The CDR3 nucleotides read TGCGCCAGCAGCTTGGGGTCAGGGCATCGAGAGACCCAGTACTTC. Translated: CASSLGSGHRETQYF.

This clonotype showed up just a few times. The chain is built from TRBV5-1 and TRBJ2-3, with D possibly matching TRBD2 (7 bases). The CDR3 totals 15 residues. V gave up 5 bases and J gave up 5 bases, with 18 bases separating them. Germline-derived CDR1 and CDR2 are SGHRS and YFSETQ. The chain's CDR3 is CASRIDGGAQDTQYF. The CDR3 DNA reads TGCGCCAGCAGGATCGATGGGGGGGCCCAAGATACGCAGTATTTT.

This chain uses TRBV12-5 with TRBJ2-1, with D unclear. Germline values: CDR1 LGHNT, CDR2 FRNRAP. The CDR3 totals 16 residues. With 1 base removed from V and 3 bases from J, the gap between germline ends came to 13 bases. CDR3 loop: CASGLAGAGHYNEQFF. The CDR3 coding sequence is TGTGCTAGTGGTTTGGCCGGCGCAGGCCACTACAATGAGCAGTTCTTC.

V usage is TRBV28 and J usage is TRBJ1-1; D might be TRBD1 (5 bases). The CDR3 extends over 15 amino acids. Germline-derived CDR1 and CDR2 are MDHEN and SYDVKM. V lost 2 bases and J lost 4, with 14 bases in between. This CDR3 reads CASSLGGTVGTEAFF. The CDR3 DNA is TGTGCCAGCAGTTTAGGGGGGACCGTCGGCACTGAAGCTTTCTTT.

This clonotype was picked up a small number of times. The genes are TRBV7-9 and TRBJ2-5, with D possibly being TRBD2 (5 bases). The germline CDR1 and CDR2 sequences are SEHNR and FQNEAQ (reference sequence). Trimming pared 10 bases from V and 5 bases from J, leaving 14 bases between. The CDR3 covers 12 residues. The CDR3 region is CATRSSGETQYF. CDR3 DNA sequence: TGTGCCACTAGGAGCTCGGGGGAGACCCAGTACTTC.

This clonotype was observed a handful of times. The chain joins TRBV7-9 to TRBJ2-1, with D perhaps TRBD1 (5 bases). The CDR3 runs to 13 residues. Deletions cut 3 bases from V and 5 bases from J, with 8 bases between. The germline V gene has CDR1 SEHNR and CDR2 FQNEAQ (reference sequence). CDR3 sequence reads: CASSLAGHNEQFF. CDR3 nucleotide sequence: TGTGCCAGCAGCTTGGCAGGGCACAATGAGCAGTTCTTC.

The V and J genes are TRBV6-1 and TRBJ2-5; D is perhaps TRBD1 or TRBD2 (6 bases each). Trimming cost V 4 bases and J 7 bases, with 16 bases left between them. Per the germline V gene, CDR1 is MNHNS and CDR2 is SASEGT. The CDR3 spans 14 residues. The CDR3 nucleotides are TGTGCCAGCAGTGGGGGGGCCCAGTGGTTGACCCAGTACTTC. This codes for CASSGGAQWLTQYF.

V is TRBV5-1 and J is TRBJ1-1, with 12 bases aligning to TRBD1. After removal of 6 bases from V and 0 bases from J, the junction contained 6 bases not matched to a gene. This CDR3 contains 16 residues. Germline V gives CDR1 SGHRS, CDR2 YFSETQ. The DNA for the CDR3 is TGCGCCAGCAAGGCCGGGACAGGGGGCCTGAACACTGAAGCTTTCTTT. Its protein product is CASKAGTGGLNTEAFF. The full variable domain, completed using reference TRBV5-1 and TRBJ1-1, is KAGVTQTPRYLIKTRGQQVTLSCSPISGHRSVSWYQQTPGQGLQFLFEYFSETQRNKGNFPGRFSGRQFSNSRSEMNVSTLELGDSALYLCASKAGTGGLNTEAFFGQGTRLTVV.

There are a few counts of this clonotype. This chain connects TRBV5-1 to TRBJ2-2, with a tentative D call TRBD2 (6 bases). Trimming stripped 2 bases from V and 3 bases from J, with 11 bases between. The CDR3 has 15 residues. Germline V gene lookup returns CDR1 SGHRS and CDR2 YFSETQ. The CDR3 is CASSFSGEDTGELFF. Written as DNA, the CDR3 is TGCGCCAGCAGCTTTTCCGGGGAGGACACCGGGGAGCTGTTTTTT.